These 15 T cell receptor beta chains originate from one sample sequenced in a study of T cells in Graves' hyperthyroidism and ophthalmopathy. The investigators amplified TCR beta CDR3 regions from RNA transcripts. The primer set for the first-round RT-PCR of the TCR CDR3 was HTBI. TCRdb ran MiXCR on the multiplex PCR reads and lists one entry per CDR3 protein. This table has under 400,000 distinct CDR3 sequences, around 16% appearing once. The sample consisted of blood. These receptors originate from a woman aged 18-29 years with Graves' hyperthyroidism that later progressed to Graves' ophthalmopathy.

The chain carries TRBV6-2 or TRBV6-3 and TRBJ2-7, with a tentative D call TRBD2 (7 bases). Trimming stripped 10 bases from V and 9 bases from J, with 25 bases between. Germline V CDR1 and CDR2: MNHEY, SVGEGT. The CDR3 loop spans 14 amino acids. CDR3 nucleotides: TGTGCCAACAGGGTCCTAGGCGGGAGCGGGCGGCAGTACTTC. It codes for CANRVLGGSGRQYF.

This clonotype showed up just a few times. V is TRBV6-2 or TRBV6-3 and J is TRBJ2-3, with D unresolved. Germline V gene data show CDR1 as MNHEY and CDR2 as SVGEGT. The germline V and J ends were trimmed by 5 bases and 7 bases, with 10 bases remaining between them. This CDR3 is 12 amino acids long. CDR3 amino acids: CASSPSVHTQYF. DNA for the CDR3: TGTGCCAGCAGTCCCTCGGTACATACGCAGTATTTT.

A few counts support this clonotype. In DNA form, the CDR3 reads TGTGCCAGCAGCGCCAGGACAGGGAACAATGAGCAGTTCTTC. This sequence encodes CASSARTGNNEQFF. The gene calls are TRBV9 and TRBJ2-1; 8 positions agree with TRBD1. Per germline, CDR1 SGDLS and CDR2 YYNGEE. CDR3 length: 14 residues. V shed 3 bases, J shed 5 bases, and the junction held 4 bases outside the gene matches.

There are many counts of this clonotype. The chain has TRBV6-2 or TRBV6-3 and TRBJ2-7, with D unresolved. The CDR3 extends over 15 amino acids. Trimming removed 2 bases at V and 2 bases at J, with 13 bases between. Germline CDR1 reads MNHEY; CDR2 reads SVGEGT. DNA of the CDR3: TGTGCCAGCAGTTACATTCAGACGTGGGCCTACGAGCAGTACTTC. Protein sequence: CASSYIQTWAYEQYF.

The DNA of the CDR3 is TGCAGTGCTAGACCTGGGGCGAGCACAGATACGCAGTATTTT. Its protein is CSARPGASTDTQYF. The chain has TRBV20-1 and TRBJ2-3; D might be TRBD1 (5 bases). In germline, CDR1 is DFQATT, CDR2 SNEGSKA (reference sequence). The length of the CDR3 is 14 residues. V was clipped by 2 bases and J by 0 bases, with 9 bases between them.

The chain links TRBV5-4 to TRBJ2-5; D may be TRBD1 (6 bases). The CDR3 has 16 residues. The germline V and J ends were trimmed by 0 bases and 2 bases, with 14 bases remaining between them. CDR1 SGHNT and CDR2 YYREEE come from the germline V gene (reference sequence). The CDR3, as DNA: TGTGCCAGCAGCTTGGATGTAAGCAGGGGTCAAGAGACCCAGTACTTC. Its translation is CASSLDVSRGQETQYF.

This clonotype has a count of ten or more. This chain uses TRBV6-1 with TRBJ2-1; D tentatively reads TRBD1 or TRBD2 (5 bases each). Trimming shortened V by 5 bases and J by 5 bases, and 13 bases separated the two germline ends. Per germline, CDR1 MNHNS and CDR2 SASEGT. The CDR3 is 14 residues long. The CDR3 protein is CASSYRDGNNEQFF. The CDR3, as DNA: TGTGCCAGCAGTTATAGGGACGGGAACAATGAGCAGTTCTTC.

V usage is TRBV19 and J usage is TRBJ1-1; no definite D call. Germline V gene sequence: CDR1 LNHDA, CDR2 SQIVND (reference sequence). The CDR3 consists of 11 residues. Trimming stripped 9 bases from V and 8 bases from J, with 13 bases between. The CDR3 protein is CASRRETEAFF. CDR3 nucleotide sequence: TGTGCCAGCCGAAGGGAGACAGAAGCTTTCTTT.

Ten or more counts support this clonotype. The chain has TRBV20-1 and TRBJ2-2; possibly TRBD2 for D (6 bases). The CDR3 runs 19 residues. Germline V gene lookup returns CDR1 DFQATT and CDR2 SNEGSKA (reference sequence). The DNA for the CDR3 is TGCAGCGGCACCTCCGGCGGGACGGCATTCTGGGGAAACACCGGGGAGCTGTTTTTT. Translating it yields CSGTSGGTAFWGNTGELFF.

The V and J genes are TRBV7-3 and TRBJ2-4; 8 nucleotides align to TRBD2. The CDR3 covers 13 residues. The V and J ends lost 6 bases and 9 bases, in that order; junction bases with no gene match: 7. CDR1 is SGHTA and CDR2 is FQGTGA in the germline V gene. CDR3 amino acids: CASSPGTRGIQYF. CDR3 nucleotide sequence: TGTGCCAGCAGTCCCGGGACTAGAGGCATTCAGTACTTC.

This clonotype came up many times. The chain carries TRBV29-1 and TRBJ1-1; TRBD1 agrees at 11 bases. Unmatched junction bases numbered 8, after V lost 7 bases and J lost 1 base. The CDR3 covers 15 residues. Germline V CDR1 and CDR2: SQVTM, ANQGSEA. DNA of the CDR3: TGCAGCGGTGAGGGGGGACAGGGGGAGAACACTGAAGCTTTCTTT. Residues: CSGEGGQGENTEAFF.

Remarks on this clonotype: A read error may be the cause here, since a much bigger clone is one base away. The chain joins TRBV7-9 to TRBJ2-5; maybe TRBD1 (6 bases). CDR1 SEHNR and CDR2 FQNEAQ come from the germline V gene (reference sequence). V dropped 10 bases and J dropped 5 bases, with 14 bases sitting between them. This CDR3 region has 12 residues. CDR3 in amino acids: CATEGERETQYF. CDR3 sequence (DNA): TGTGCCACCGAGGGGGAACGGGAGACCCAGTACTTC. The full variable domain, in which reference TRBV7-9 and TRBJ2-5 provide the parts outside the CDR3, is DTGVSQNPRHKITKRGQNVTFRCDPISEHNRLYWYRQTLGQGPEFLTYFQNEAQLEKSRLLSDRFSAERPKGSFSTLEIQRTEQGDSAMYLCATEGERETQYFGPGTRLLVL.

The chain uses TRBV19 and TRBJ2-1, with D perhaps matching TRBD2 (6 bases). Germline V gene data show CDR1 as LNHDA and CDR2 as SQIVND (reference sequence). The CDR3 is 19 residues long. Between the trimmed V and J ends, which lost 1 base and 8 bases, there was a span of 27 bases. CDR3 amino acids: CASSIGLFKRAGWGDEQFF. CDR3 sequence (DNA): TGTGCCAGTAGTATAGGACTTTTCAAGAGGGCCGGTTGGGGGGATGAGCAGTTCTTC.

This clonotype appeared a few times. V usage is TRBV4-1 and J usage is TRBJ2-7; 10 nucleotides line up with TRBD2. The length of the CDR3 is 19 residues. V lost 0 bases and J lost 3; bases outside the gene matches: 14. Germline V gene data show CDR1 as MGHRA and CDR2 as YSYEKL. The CDR3 region is CASSQDEGYGLAAIYEQYF. The CDR3 DNA reads TGCGCCAGCAGCCAAGATGAGGGGTACGGACTAGCGGCAATCTACGAGCAGTACTTC.

This clonotype has a count of ten or more. The V call is TRBV5-5, the J call TRBJ2-5; D gene uncertain. Looked up from germline, CDR1 is SGHKS and CDR2 is YYEKEE (reference sequence). Trimming took off 4 bases at V and 5 bases at J, with 21 bases between the two ends. The CDR3 contains 16 residues. The CDR3 nucleotides are TGTGCCAGCAGCCCGGCGGCGGCAGGCGGAGCTGAGACCCAGTACTTC. Residues: CASSPAAAGGAETQYF.